A single sample gave rise to the 22 T cell receptor beta chains below, sequenced in a study of blood T cell repertoires in COVID-19. The protocol was immunoSEQ multiplex PCR, while the TCRdb copy is restricted to in-frame clones and leaves out a portion. The top ten hold 6% of the sample, which has approximately 190,000 clones, 85% to 90% seen once. The sample consisted of peripheral blood. The receptors stem from a man aged 40-55 years with active or convalescent COVID-19.

The chain carries TRBV7-9 and TRBJ2-3; no clear D. The ends were cut back, 2 bases at V and 4 bases at J, with 4 bases in the middle. Germline CDR1 and CDR2: SEHNR and FQNEAQ (reference sequence). The CDR3 loop spans 12 amino acids. As DNA, the CDR3 is TGTGCCAGCAGCTTATTATCAGATACGCAGTATTTT. Protein product: CASSLLSDTQYF.

This clone was seen a single time. This chain joins TRBV7-2 and TRBJ2-3; 9 nucleotides match TRBD2. V lost 2 bases, J lost 1 base, and 7 bases stayed unmatched. Germline CDR1 reads SGHTA; CDR2 reads FQGNSA. The CDR3 runs to 17 residues. The CDR3 DNA reads TGTGCCAGCAGCTTAAGTTTAATAGCGGGGGGCACAGATACGCAGTATTTT. Protein sequence: CASSLSLIAGGTDTQYF.

This clone turned up a few times. The chain links TRBV30 to TRBJ1-1; 7 nucleotides align to TRBD1. Unmatched junction bases numbered 8, after V lost 3 bases and J lost 4 bases. The CDR3 is 14 residues long. In germline, CDR1 is GTSNPN, CDR2 SVGIG (reference sequence). In nucleotides, the CDR3 is TGTGCCTGGAGGTTACAGGGGTTCTTCACTGAAGCTTTCTTT. This translates into CAWRLQGFFTEAFF.

CDR3 amino acids: CASSTGSTNQPQHF. In nucleotides, the CDR3 is TGTGCCAGTAGTACAGGGTCTACCAATCAGCCCCAGCATTTT. The rearrangement joins TRBV19 to TRBJ1-5; perhaps TRBD1 as D (5 bases). This CDR3 has 14 amino acids. The germline V gene encodes CDR1 LNHDA and CDR2 SQIVND (reference sequence). V lost 4 bases, J lost 3 bases, and 10 bases lay in between. The full variable domain, with the rest looked up from reference TRBV19 and TRBJ1-5, is DGGITQSPKYLFRKEGQNVTLSCEQNLNHDAMYWYRQDPGQGLRLIYYSQIVNDFQKGDIAEGYSVSREKKESFPLTVTSAQKNPTAFYLCASSTGSTNQPQHFGDGTRLSIL.

The chain recombines TRBV7-9 with TRBJ2-1, with TRBD2 matching 15 bases. After removal of 5 bases from V and 7 bases from J, the junction contained 6 bases not matched to a gene. Germline CDR1 is SEHNR and CDR2 is FQNEAQ (reference sequence). The CDR3 is made up of 16 amino acids. CDR3 bases: TGTGCCAGCAGCCCAGGGGGACTAGCGGGGGGAAATGAGCAGTTCTTC. Translated: CASSPGGLAGGNEQFF.

This chain links TRBV7-2 with TRBJ1-2; 7 positions agree with TRBD1. The V and J ends lost 1 base and 4 bases, in that order; junction bases with no gene match: 3. The CDR3 runs to 14 residues. The V gene's germline CDR1 is SGHTA and CDR2 FQGNSA. DNA for the CDR3: TGTGCCAGCAGCTTAGAGGGGACAGCCTATGGCTACACCTTC. Its translation: CASSLEGTAYGYTF.

The chain joins TRBV19 to TRBJ1-1; weak D call: TRBD1 (6 bases). The CDR3 covers 13 residues. CDR1 and CDR2 from the germline V gene are LNHDA and SQIVND (reference sequence). Trimming took off 7 bases at V and 6 bases at J, with 15 bases between the two ends. The CDR3 bases are TGTGCCAGTAAAGATCGGGGGGCGGCTGAAGCTTTCTTT. Translated, it gives CASKDRGAAEAFF.

The rearrangement links TRBV2 to TRBJ1-1; 7 positions agree with TRBD1. V gave up 3 bases and J gave up 7 bases; unmatched junction bases: 5. Germline CDR1 and CDR2: SNHLY and FYNNEI. CDR3 length: 13 residues. The CDR3 region is CASSEDRRFEAFF. CDR3 coding DNA: TGTGCCAGCAGTGAGGACAGGAGATTTGAAGCTTTCTTT.

V usage is TRBV11-2 and J usage is TRBJ1-3; maybe TRBD1 (6 bases). The ends were cut back, 6 bases at V and 4 bases at J, with 19 bases in the middle. This CDR3 has 16 amino acids. Germline CDR1 SGHAT, CDR2 FQNNGV. This chain's CDR3 is CASSRQNRVQGNTIYF. CDR3 DNA: TGTGCCAGCAGTCGTCAAAACAGGGTTCAGGGAAACACCATATATTTT. Supplemented by reference TRBV11-2 and TRBJ1-3, the full variable domain reads EAGVAQSPRYKIIEKRQSVAFWCNPISGHATLYWYQQILGQGPKLLIQFQNNGVVDDSQLPKDRFSAERLKGVDSTLKIQPAKLEDSAVYLCASSRQNRVQGNTIYFGEGSWLTVV.

The chain couples TRBV6-5 to TRBJ2-7; TRBD1 is a possible D gene (5 bases). CDR1 MNHEY and CDR2 SVGAGI come from the germline V gene. The ends were cut back, 6 bases at V and 0 bases at J, with 15 bases in the middle. The CDR3 runs 15 residues. In nucleotides, the CDR3 is TGTGCCAGCAGCGCTATAAGACAGAGCTCCTACGAGCAGTACTTC. It is translated as CASSAIRQSSYEQYF.

The chain recombines TRBV6-1 with TRBJ1-2; 9 positions match TRBD1. V trimming: 4 bases; J trimming: 0 bases; junction bases outside the gene matches: 6. CDR1 is MNHNS and CDR2 is SASEGT in the germline V gene. There are 16 residues in the CDR3. For the CDR3, the DNA is TGTGCCAGCAGTGTGACAGGGGGGGGAGCTAACTATGGCTACACCTTC. Residues: CASSVTGGGANYGYTF.

The chain links TRBV5-8 to TRBJ2-1; 13 bases line up with TRBD2. Germline V CDR1 and CDR2: SGHTS, YDEGEE. Trimming took 3 bases from V and 5 from J; bases not matched to a gene: 11. The CDR3 runs 18 residues. CDR3 amino acids: CASSSPGLAGRHDNEQFF. CDR3 nucleotide sequence: TGTGCCAGCAGCTCACCGGGACTAGCGGGACGACACGACAATGAGCAGTTCTTC.

The chain is built from TRBV6-5 and TRBJ2-7, with 7 bases aligning to TRBD1. The ends lost 10 bases at V and 2 bases at J; junction bases unmatched: 2. The CDR3 is 11 residues long. In germline, CDR1 is MNHEY, CDR2 SVGAGI. In DNA form, the CDR3 reads TGTGCCATTACAGGGGCCTACGAGCAGTACTTC. Translation: CAITGAYEQYF.

This rearrangement joins TRBV2 to TRBJ1-1; D is uncertain. The CDR3 sequence is 13 residues long. Trimming shortened V by 8 bases and J by 0 bases, and 10 bases separated the two germline ends. Germline lookup yields CDR1 SNHLY and CDR2 FYNNEI. CDR3 DNA: TGTGCCAGCCGGGGAGAGGTGAACACTGAAGCTTTCTTT. Its protein is CASRGEVNTEAFF.

The chain has TRBV19 and TRBJ1-1; possibly TRBD1 for D (5 bases). Germline V gene sequence: CDR1 LNHDA, CDR2 SQIVND (reference sequence). This CDR3 is built from 15 residues. V shed 3 bases and J shed 5 bases, with 16 bases lying between them. DNA for the CDR3: TGTGCCAGTAGTATGGAGGGCAGGGTGCGGACTGAAGCTTTCTTT. Amino acids: CASSMEGRVRTEAFF.

The chain recombines TRBV18 with TRBJ1-6, with 9 nucleotides matching TRBD1. Germline V gene lookup returns CDR1 KGHSH and CDR2 LQKENI. J was trimmed by 9 bases and V by 8 bases; bases with no gene match: 11. This CDR3 spans 15 amino acids. CDR3 nucleotide sequence: TGTGCCAGCGGCGGACAGGGGTCGTTGGGTTCACCCCTCCACTTT. This codes for CASGGQGSLGSPLHF.

V and J are TRBV4-2 and TRBJ2-1; perhaps TRBD2 as D (5 bases). V was cut by 0 bases and J by 7 bases, with 13 bases left in between. Germline V gene sequence: CDR1 LGHNA, CDR2 YNFKEQ. This CDR3 has 15 amino acids. The CDR3 region has the DNA TGTGCCAGCAGCCAAGAACGGGGAGTATGGAATGAGCAGTTCTTC. Translating it yields CASSQERGVWNEQFF.

This chain connects TRBV4-1 to TRBJ1-1; a weak D match, TRBD1 (5 bases). Germline CDR1 MGHRA, CDR2 YSYEKL. The CDR3 has 16 amino acids. V was pared by 1 base and J by 1 base, with 13 bases between. DNA for the CDR3: TGCGCCAGCAGCCAAGTGACGCGGGGGTCGAACACTGAAGCTTTCTTT. It is translated as CASSQVTRGSNTEAFF.

V usage is TRBV6-5 and J usage is TRBJ2-7; 9 nucleotides match TRBD1. CDR3 size: 13 residues. After removal of 6 bases from V and 4 bases from J, the junction contained 4 bases not matched to a gene. The germline gives CDR1 MNHEY, CDR2 SVGAGI. The CDR3 reads CASSTGTGYEQYF. The CDR3 nucleotides read TGTGCCAGCAGCACAGGGACAGGGTACGAGCAGTACTTC.

This chain uses TRBV4-1 with TRBJ1-2; tentatively, D is TRBD1 (6 bases). Per the germline V gene, CDR1 is MGHRA and CDR2 is YSYEKL. The ends were cut back, 1 base at V and 10 bases at J, with 10 bases in the middle. This CDR3 has 12 residues. This CDR3 reads CASSQVQGNYTF. The CDR3 DNA is TGCGCCAGCAGCCAAGTACAGGGAAACTACACCTTC.

This clone was seen just once. The chain uses TRBV6-5 and TRBJ2-5; 9 bases match TRBD1. The CDR3 loop spans 15 amino acids. V dropped 2 bases and J dropped 5; count of bases not matched to a gene: 6. CDR1 is MNHEY and CDR2 is SVGAGI in the germline V gene. CDR3 in DNA: TGTGCCAGCAGTTACGGACAGGGGAGGTTCGAGACCCAGTACTTC. Residues: CASSYGQGRFETQYF.

The gene calls are TRBV28 and TRBJ2-7, with 10 nucleotides matching TRBD2. Germline V lookup: CDR1 MDHEN, CDR2 SYDVKM. This CDR3 is 14 amino acids long. After removal of 5 bases from V and 3 bases from J, the junction contained 4 bases not matched to a gene. The CDR3 protein is CASSDGLAVYEQYF. CDR3 in DNA: TGTGCCAGCAGTGACGGACTAGCGGTCTACGAGCAGTACTTC.